The subject of this entry is one TCR beta chain. Its target is not known. One base away lies a much larger clone, so this may be a sequencing read error. This CDR3 contains 17 residues. Germline CDR1 and CDR2: SGHVS and FQNEAQ. These data come from a study of T cell repertoires in cytomegalovirus infection. Study details: A matching HLA type, together with CMV infection, was signaled by public TCR beta signatures.

TCRdb independently ran MiXCR on the reads; one entry per CDR3 protein. The data contain fewer than 200,000 distinct CDR3 sequences, roughly a fifth of them seen just once; the ten biggest clones take up around 2.7%. Study results and caveats: The study found HLA-C-restricted CMV-specific TCR beta clonotypes dominating the ex vivo response.

The source of this sequence is a human donor in good health (CMV status not recorded). Some clones in this sample may be carry-over from other donors' samples. The sample taken for sequencing was PBMCs. The rearrangement links TRBV7-8 to TRBJ2-1; 10 bases line up with TRBD2. The CDR3 reads CASSSLAGLSSYNEQIF. In DNA, the CDR3 is TGTGCCAGCAGCTCACTAGCGGGGCTTAGCTCCTACAATGAGCAGATCTTC.